This is a list of T cell receptor beta chains from one sample in a study of shared clonotypes between healthy human individuals. Data came from immunoSEQ multiplex PCR; TCRdb stores just in-frame clones and leaves some out. This table holds roughly 650,000 clones, about 97% found once. Sequencing was carried out using naive CD4+ T cells sorted from blood. All receptors derive from a woman aged 25-40 years in good health. Both conserved end residues are part of each CDR3. A D gene is named only where the DNA matches it firmly. Clone size is given for some rows only: seen once, a few or many times, or a class if the clone is expanded.

d_gene,j_gene,abundance,v_gene,len,CDR3nt,CDR3aa
TRBD1,TRBJ1-2,NA,TRBV29-1,12,TGCAGCATAGGACAGGGTGAATATGGCTACACCTTC,CSIGQGEYGYTF
TRBD1,TRBJ2-5,once,TRBV18,15,TGTGCCAGCTCACCTGGGACAGGGAGACAAGAGACCCAGTACTTC,CASSPGTGRQETQYF
NA,TRBJ1-1,NA,TRBV5-1,15,TGCGCCAGCAGCTACAACAGCGGATCAAACACTGAAGCTTTCTTT,CASSYNSGSNTEAFF
TRBD1,TRBJ1-1,NA,TRBV4-1,15,TGCGCCAGCAGCCAAGCGGGCAGGGGGCTAGTCAAAGCTTTCTTT,CASSQAGRGLVKAFF
TRBD1,TRBJ2-5,NA,TRBV5-4,13,TGTGCCAGCAGCCGGGACAGCCAAGAGACCCAGTACTTC,CASSRDSQETQYF
TRBD1,TRBJ2-2,once,TRBV4-1,19,TGCGCCAGCAGCCGCCATTCCCGGGACAGGGAGGATGGCACCGGGGAGCTGTTTTTT,CASSRHSRDREDGTGELFF
NA,TRBJ1-5,NA,TRBV18,13,TGTGCCAGCTCAAACGGAGGGTTTCAGCCCCAGCATTTT,CASSNGGFQPQHF
NA,TRBJ1-1,NA,TRBV7-8,15,TGTGCCAGCAGCTTATTCGGGGCCCTGGACACTGAAGCTTTCTTT,CASSLFGALDTEAFF
TRBD2,TRBJ2-7,NA,TRBV4-1,15,TGCGCCAGCAGCCTTGGGACTAGCGGGAGGTACGAGCAGTACTTC,CASSLGTSGRYEQYF
TRBD1,TRBJ2-6,NA,TRBV4-1,20,TGCGCCAGCAGTCGGACCGACTTCGGGACAGAGCCGGCTGGGGCCAACGTCCTGACTTTC,CASSRTDFGTEPAGANVLTF
NA,TRBJ2-7,NA,TRBV28,13,TGTGCCAGCAGCGACCCACCAGTATACGAGCAGTACTTC,CASSDPPVYEQYF
NA,TRBJ2-5,NA,TRBV5-1,14,TGCGCCAGCACGGGAACAGGTTTCCAAGAGACCCAGTACTTC,CASTGTGFQETQYF
NA,TRBJ1-5,NA,TRBV6-6,13,TGTGCCAGCAGTTTGGGACGAGTTCAGCCCCAGCATTTT,CASSLGRVQPQHF
NA,TRBJ2-7,NA,TRBV18,15,TGTGCCAGCTCACCCGGACAGTCCGAGAGCCACGAGCAGTACTTC,CASSPGQSESHEQYF
NA,TRBJ1-4,NA,TRBV2,18,TGTGCCAGCAGATTTAGAGGAGGGGCCGGTCTTTTGAATGAAAAACTGTTTTTT,CASRFRGGAGLLNEKLFF
TRBD2,TRBJ2-1,NA,TRBV28,14,TGTGCCAGCAGAAGCGGGGACTCCTACAATGAGCAGTTCTTC,CASRSGDSYNEQFF
NA,TRBJ1-1,NA,TRBV6-1,15,TGTGCCAGCAGTCCCCGCAGGAGCATGAACACTGAAGCTTTCTTT,CASSPRRSMNTEAFF
TRBD2,TRBJ2-7,NA,TRBV5-8,15,TGTGCCAGCAGCAAGGCGGGACTAGTCGTCCACGAGCAGTACTTC,CASSKAGLVVHEQYF
NA,TRBJ2-7,NA,TRBV15,12,TGTGCCACCAGCAGAGCGTATTACGAGCAGTACTTC,CATSRAYYEQYF
NA,TRBJ2-7,NA,TRBV28,12,TGTGCCAGCTGTATTAGCGGTTACGAGCAGTACTTC,CASCISGYEQYF
TRBD1,TRBJ2-3,NA,TRBV9,16,TGTGCCAGCAGTCTCGGGTACAGGGGCCTCGGGGATACGCAGTATTTT,CASSLGYRGLGDTQYF
NA,TRBJ2-1,NA,TRBV4-1,15,TGCGCCAGCAGCCCCCTCCCAACGGGGTACAATGAGCAGTTCTTC,CASSPLPTGYNEQFF
NA,TRBJ2-3,once,TRBV5-1,15,TGCGCCAGCAGCTTGGTCACGGTCCTCACAGATACGCAGTATTTT,CASSLVTVLTDTQYF
NA,TRBJ2-7,NA,TRBV7-9,13,TGTGCCAGCAGCTCTGCTACAGCCTACGAGCAGTACTTC,CASSSATAYEQYF
NA,TRBJ1-6,NA,TRBV10-3,14,TGTGCCATTAGCCGCGGGCAGGGAAATTCACCCCTCCACTTT,CAISRGQGNSPLHF
TRBD2,TRBJ2-2,NA,TRBV5-1,15,TGCGCCAGCAGCTTGACTAGCGGATACACCGGGGAGCTGTTTTTT,CASSLTSGYTGELFF
NA,TRBJ1-5,few,TRBV5-1,16,TGCGCCAGCAGCTTGGATGGGGGCGAGGAACACCAGCCCCAGCATTTT,CASSLDGGEEHQPQHF
TRBD1,TRBJ1-2,NA,TRBV10-1,16,TGCGCCAGCAGTGAGACGGAGGGACAGGGGCCCTATGGCTACACCTTC,CASSETEGQGPYGYTF
NA,TRBJ2-3,NA,TRBV28,15,TGTGCCAGCATAAAGGGGCCTTCCTTTACAGATACGCAGTATTTT,CASIKGPSFTDTQYF
TRBD2,TRBJ2-3,NA,TRBV19,13,TGTGCCAGAGGGACTAGCGGGAGAGATACGCAGTATTTT,CARGTSGRDTQYF
NA,TRBJ2-7,NA,TRBV28,15,TGTGCCAGCAGTTCCCAAATGTTGGACGTTGGTGAGCAGTACTTC,CASSSQMLDVGEQYF
TRBD1,TRBJ1-1,NA,TRBV4-1,15,TGCGCCAGCAGAATACGACAGGGAATGGGGACTGAAGCTTTCTTT,CASRIRQGMGTEAFF
TRBD1,TRBJ2-7,NA,TRBV5-1,13,TGCGCCAGCAGCTGGGGGACAGCCTACGAGCAGTACTTC,CASSWGTAYEQYF
NA,TRBJ1-2,NA,TRBV4-1,14,TGCGCCAGCAGCCAACCGGACAGTAACTATGGCTACACCTTC,CASSQPDSNYGYTF
TRBD2,TRBJ2-3,NA,TRBV5-4,15,TGTGCCAGCAGCTTGACTAGCGGGAACGCAGATACGCAGTATTTT,CASSLTSGNADTQYF
NA,TRBJ1-2,NA,TRBV6-1,12,TGTGCCAGCAGTGAAGGACTTAGTGGCTACACCTTC,CASSEGLSGYTF
NA,TRBJ2-3,NA,TRBV4-1,15,TGCGCCAGCAGCCAAGGGAAGCAGCCCACAGATACGCAGTATTTT,CASSQGKQPTDTQYF
TRBD2,TRBJ2-1,NA,TRBV27,16,TGTGCCAGCAGCCGGATCACTAGCGGGAGAGCCAATGAGCAGTTCTTC,CASSRITSGRANEQFF
TRBD1,TRBJ2-2,NA,TRBV5-1,14,TGCGCCAGCAGCCCCTGGACAGGGAGGGGGGAGCTGTTTTTT,CASSPWTGRGELFF
NA,TRBJ1-2,NA,TRBV28,15,TGTGCCAGCAGCCAAAAACCTCAAGTAGTCTATGGCTACACCTTC,CASSQKPQVVYGYTF
NA,TRBJ2-7,NA,TRBV6-1,14,TGTGCCAGCAGGCCTACAGGGCAGGTATACGAGCAGTACTTC,CASRPTGQVYEQYF
NA,TRBJ2-4,NA,TRBV10-1,13,TGCGCCAGCAGTCAGGATACCAAAAACATTCAGTACTTC,CASSQDTKNIQYF
TRBD2,TRBJ2-7,NA,TRBV5-4,15,TGTGCCAGCAGCCCGATCGGGCTAGCGGCCTACGAGCAGTACTTC,CASSPIGLAAYEQYF
TRBD1,TRBJ2-2,NA,TRBV28,16,TGTGCCAGCAGTTTCGACAGGGCGCCTGAAACCGGGGAGCTGTTTTTT,CASSFDRAPETGELFF
NA,TRBJ1-1,NA,TRBV5-1,14,TGCGCCAGCAGCCTGGACCAGGGCGGGACTGAAGCTTTCTTT,CASSLDQGGTEAFF
TRBD1,TRBJ2-2,NA,TRBV19,15,TGTGCCAGTAGTACCCGGACAGGGACCACCGGGGAGCTGTTTTTT,CASSTRTGTTGELFF
NA,TRBJ2-1,NA,TRBV14,16,TGTGCCAGCAGCCAAAAGGGGGGGAGACTAGGCAATGAGCAGTTCTTC,CASSQKGGRLGNEQFF
NA,TRBJ1-1,NA,TRBV19,15,TGTGCCAGTAGTATTTTAAGGCCAACAAACACTGAAGCTTTCTTT,CASSILRPTNTEAFF
NA,TRBJ2-7,NA,TRBV28,15,TGTGCCAGCAGTTTATCCGGGACATCCGTCTACGAGCAGTACTTC,CASSLSGTSVYEQYF
NA,TRBJ1-2,NA,TRBV11-2,16,TGTGCCAGCAGCTTAGGCCCCGACAGGTTTAACTATGGCTACACCTTC,CASSLGPDRFNYGYTF
NA,TRBJ2-1,NA,TRBV5-4,15,TGTGCCAGCAGCTTGGAGGGGACTCGAGGCTATGAGCAGTTCTTC,CASSLEGTRGYEQFF
TRBD1,TRBJ2-7,NA,TRBV28,15,TGTGCCAGCAGGGCCGCGGGACAGGGGGTCTACGAGCAGTACTTC,CASRAAGQGVYEQYF
NA,TRBJ1-1,NA,TRBV5-1,14,TGCGCCAGCAGCCTACAGGGTATGGACACTGAAGCTTTCTTT,CASSLQGMDTEAFF
NA,TRBJ1-2,NA,TRBV27,14,TGTGCCAGCAGTTTTGGGAGGGGGGGGCAAGGCTACACCTTC,CASSFGRGGQGYTF